Detailed here is one TCR beta chain. Its antigen is as yet unknown. A CD45RA+ naive subset and a CD45RA-negative memory subset were split from CD4+ cells. Assay used: immunoSEQ multiplex PCR; TCRdb lists only in-frame clones, some missing. The sample carries about 1.4 million clones, about 96% recorded once. The sample is drawn from a study of shared clonotypes between healthy human individuals. Study-level findings and limits: Some clonotypes were shared by all four sorted-subset donors, while others were not shared. The non-shared ones had lower generation probabilities than the shared ones. Naive subsets, compared against memory subsets, generally had larger estimated richness values. For naive CD4 cells, roughly 5% of clonotypes were shared across a handful of donors.

CDR3 length: 12 amino acids. Germline V gene lookup returns CDR1 KGHSH and CDR2 LQKENI. The V gene lost 4 bases and the J gene lost 7 bases, with 11 bases spanning the gap. Sample: naive CD4+ T cells sorted from blood. Described subset: CD45RA+ positively selected. This receptor was taken from a man aged 25 to 40 in good health. The chain combines TRBV18 with TRBJ2-7, with a possible D match to TRBD1 (5 bases). CDR3 bases: TGTGCCAGCTCACACCCAGGGTTGGAGCAGTACTTC. It specifies CASSHPGLEQYF.